Presented here are 18 T cell receptor beta chains from one specimen sequenced in a study of T cell responses to AZD1222 COVID-19 vaccine. Method: immunoSEQ multiplex PCR; TCRdb's copy keeps in-frame clones and lacks some. The sample includes some 130,000 clones, about 94% seen only once; the top ten take 0.85% to 0.95%. The material was peripheral blood, obtained on day 0 of AZD1222 vaccination. The source is an adult in good health.

This chain joins TRBV27 and TRBJ2-1; 7 nucleotides agree with TRBD2. Germline-derived CDR1 and CDR2 are MNHEY and SMNVEV (reference sequence). The V gene end was trimmed by 4 bases and the J gene end by 0 bases; junction bases not matched to a gene: 18. This CDR3 spans 20 amino acids. The CDR3 region has the DNA TGTGCCAGCAGTTCCTTAGCGGGCCCACTTTTAGCTATCTCCTACAATGAGCAGTTCTTC. This encodes CASSSLAGPLLAISYNEQFF.

This clone was recorded only once. The chain joins TRBV27 to TRBJ1-5; 8 nucleotides match TRBD1. Germline V gene sequence: CDR1 MNHEY, CDR2 SMNVEV (reference sequence). V lost 5 bases and J lost 3; bases outside the gene matches: 6. CDR3 length: 15 amino acids. CDR3 amino acids: CASSKRQGSNQPQHF. The CDR3, as DNA: TGTGCCAGCAGTAAAAGACAGGGGTCCAATCAGCCCCAGCATTTT.

The chain uses TRBV3-1 (or the pseudogene TRBV3-2) and TRBJ2-2; possibly TRBD2 for D (6 bases). This CDR3 has 15 amino acids. V lost 0 bases, J lost 9 bases, and 14 bases lay in between. Germline V gene sequence: CDR1 LGHDT, CDR2 YNNKEL (reference sequence). This chain's CDR3 is CASSQDPAGYRELFF. CDR3 sequence (DNA): TGTGCCAGCAGCCAAGATCCCGCGGGATACAGGGAGCTGTTTTTT.

The CDR3 loop reads CASSRRQSSYEQYF. The CDR3 DNA reads as TGTGCCAGCAGCCGCAGACAGAGCTCCTACGAGCAGTACTTC. V and J are TRBV11-1 and TRBJ2-7; D perhaps matches TRBD1 (5 bases). The length of the CDR3 is 14 residues. CDR1 and CDR2 (germline): SGHAT, FQDESV (reference sequence). The V end lost 5 bases, the J end lost 0 bases, and 11 bases lay between the germline ends.

The chain recombines TRBV19 with TRBJ1-2, with D uncertain. The V end lost 3 bases, the J end lost 5 bases, and 10 bases lay between the germline ends. This CDR3 is built from 13 residues. Germline CDR1 reads LNHDA; CDR2 reads SQIVND (reference sequence). This CDR3 reads CASSIKSDYGYTF. The CDR3 DNA reads as TGTGCCAGTAGTATTAAGTCAGATTATGGCTACACCTTC.

V is TRBV15 and J is TRBJ1-5; D may be TRBD1 (6 bases). The germline V gene encodes CDR1 LNHNV and CDR2 YYDKDF (reference sequence). The CDR3 loop spans 13 amino acids. V was pared by 8 bases and J by 3 bases, with 11 bases between. CDR3 protein: CATQGSVNQPQHF. The CDR3 region has the DNA TGTGCCACCCAGGGGAGTGTCAATCAGCCCCAGCATTTT.

This chain connects TRBV5-1 to TRBJ1-4; 7 bases fit TRBD1. There are 15 residues in the CDR3. Trimming removed 4 bases from V and 3 bases from J; junction bases left unmatched: 6. Germline V gives CDR1 SGHRS, CDR2 YFSETQ. CDR3 coding DNA: TGCGCCAGCAGCCCGTCAGGGGGTGCTAATGAAAAACTGTTTTTT. It codes for CASSPSGGANEKLFF.

The chain joins TRBV7-7 to TRBJ2-1; 7 bases fit TRBD2. V dropped 1 base and J dropped 5; count of bases not matched to a gene: 8. This CDR3 comprises 16 residues. Germline CDR1 and CDR2: SSHAT and FNYEAQ (reference sequence). Here the CDR3 DNA reads TGTGCCAGCAGCTTAGGGACATCGGGGGGAGACAATGAGCAGTTCTTC. Protein product: CASSLGTSGGDNEQFF.

The chain couples TRBV19 to TRBJ1-5; D uncertain. Germline CDR1 and CDR2: LNHDA and SQIVND (reference sequence). V dropped 2 bases and J dropped 7 bases, with 9 bases sitting between them. The CDR3 is 13 residues long. The CDR3 DNA reads TGTGCCAGTAGTATACTGGGCCTCCAGCCCCAGCATTTT. Translated, it gives CASSILGLQPQHF. The entire variable domain, with the rest obtained from reference TRBV19 and TRBJ1-5, is as follows: DGGITQSPKYLFRKEGQNVTLSCEQNLNHDAMYWYRQDPGQGLRLIYYSQIVNDFQKGDIAEGYSVSREKKESFPLTVTSAQKNPTAFYLCASSILGLQPQHFGDGTRLSIL.

This chain links TRBV6-5 with TRBJ1-3; the D is unclear. This CDR3 comprises 15 residues. CDR1 and CDR2 from the germline V gene are MNHEY and SVGAGI. V was trimmed by 7 bases and J by 0 bases, leaving 13 bases between them. The CDR3 sequence is CASTLPRSSGNTIYF. The CDR3 DNA follows: TGTGCCAGCACCCTACCACGGTCCTCTGGAAACACCATATATTTT.

This clone occurred once. This chain's CDR3 is CAWTQGGQGGYNEQFF. CDR3 sequence (DNA): TGTGCCTGGACCCAAGGCGGACAGGGAGGATACAATGAGCAGTTCTTC. This sequence joins TRBV30 and TRBJ2-1; 8 positions match TRBD1. Germline CDR1 and CDR2: GTSNPN and SVGIG (reference sequence). The length of the CDR3 is 16 residues. The J segment lost 4 bases and the V segment lost 4 bases, leaving 12 bases of the junction unmatched. Complete variable domain (other parts from reference TRBV30 and TRBJ2-1): SQTIHQWPATLVQPVGSPLSLECTVEGTSNPNLYWYRQAAGRGLQLLFYSVGIGQISSEVPQNLSASRPQDRQFILSSKKLLLSDSGFYLCAWTQGGQGGYNEQFFGPGTRLTVL.

The V and J genes are TRBV5-4 and TRBJ2-1; D may correspond to TRBD1 or TRBD2 (6 bases each). The CDR3 contains 15 residues. Looked up from germline, CDR1 is SGHNT and CDR2 is YYREEE (reference sequence). Trimming stripped 0 bases from V and 2 bases from J, with 9 bases between. CDR3 protein: CASSLDRGPYNEQFF. CDR3 DNA: TGTGCCAGCAGCTTGGACCGGGGGCCCTACAATGAGCAGTTCTTC.

V is TRBV6-5 and J is TRBJ1-1; TRBD1 is a possible D gene (6 bases). The CDR3 totals 14 residues. CDR1 and CDR2 from the germline V gene are MNHEY and SVGAGI. Trimming shortened V by 5 bases and J by 8 bases, and 18 bases separated the two germline ends. Here the CDR3 reads CASSLLGGRTEAFF. Here the CDR3 DNA reads TGTGCCAGCAGTCTCCTGGGGGGCCGGACCGAAGCTTTCTTT.

The gene calls are TRBV4-1 and TRBJ2-7; D remains unclear. The CDR3 is made up of 12 amino acids. Per germline, CDR1 MGHRA and CDR2 YSYEKL. Trimming took off 1 base at V and 2 bases at J, with 3 bases between the two ends. The CDR3 region is CASSQGPYEQYF. The CDR3 nucleotides read TGCGCCAGCAGCCAAGGCCCCTACGAGCAGTACTTC.

The chain couples TRBV9 to TRBJ1-3, with 8 nucleotides matching TRBD1. Looked up from germline, CDR1 is SGDLS and CDR2 is YYNGEE. V lost 0 bases, J lost 4 bases, and 3 bases stayed unmatched. CDR3 size: 15 residues. CDR3 coding DNA: TGTGCCAGCAGCGTAGGACAGGGGAAAGGAAACACCATATATTTT. Encoded protein: CASSVGQGKGNTIYF.

As DNA, the CDR3 is TGTGCCACCAGCAGAGTAGGACAGGGCGCGGACACTGAAGCTTTCTTT. Protein product: CATSRVGQGADTEAFF. The gene calls are TRBV15 and TRBJ1-1; TRBD1 agrees at 8 bases. Looked up from germline, CDR1 is LNHNV and CDR2 is YYDKDF (reference sequence). V was pared by 1 base and J by 3 bases, with 7 bases of the junction left unmatched. The CDR3 spans 16 residues.

The gene calls are TRBV30 and TRBJ2-3, with 11 positions matching TRBD2. The CDR3 runs to 14 residues. Germline V lookup: CDR1 GTSNPN, CDR2 SVGIG (reference sequence). The ends lost 4 bases at V and 6 bases at J; junction bases unmatched: 6. CDR3 sequence: CAWNLAGGPDTQYF. The CDR3 bases are TGTGCCTGGAACCTAGCGGGGGGCCCTGATACGCAGTATTTT. The variable domain in full, with the rest retrieved from reference TRBV30 and TRBJ2-3, is SQTIHQWPATLVQPVGSPLSLECTVEGTSNPNLYWYRQAAGRGLQLLFYSVGIGQISSEVPQNLSASRPQDRQFILSSKKLLLSDSGFYLCAWNLAGGPDTQYFGPGTRLTVL.

The chain recombines TRBV3-1 (or the pseudogene TRBV3-2) with TRBJ1-5; D ambiguous. The CDR3 is 13 residues long. V was pared by 4 bases and J by 5 bases, with 9 bases between. CDR1 is LGHDT, CDR2 YNNKEL, per germline (reference sequence). In DNA form, the CDR3 reads TGTGCCAGCAGCCCCAAGATGGATCAGCCCCAGCATTTT. Translation gives CASSPKMDQPQHF.